This T cell receptor (beta chain) was identified in a study of cytomegalovirus exposure and HLA in healthy donors. The ends were cut back, 1 base at V and 9 bases at J, with 11 bases in the middle. This CDR3 spans 13 amino acids. CDR1 is SGHKS and CDR2 is YYEKEE in the germline V gene (reference sequence). The PCR contained 60 Vbeta and 13 Jbeta primers. Sequencing was performed with immunoSEQ multiplex PCR; in TCRdb, only in-frame clones are kept and a portion is missing. The sample includes about 200,000 clones, about 80% of them seen just once. The specimen was PBMCs. The V gene is TRBV5-5, the J gene TRBJ2-1; weak D call: TRBD2 (6 bases). This receptor was identified in a man aged 25-45 years in good health and CMV-seronegative. The CDR3 nucleotides read TGTGCCAGCAGCTTGCCGGGAGAGGTTGAGCAGTTCTTC. Translation: CASSLPGEVEQFF.